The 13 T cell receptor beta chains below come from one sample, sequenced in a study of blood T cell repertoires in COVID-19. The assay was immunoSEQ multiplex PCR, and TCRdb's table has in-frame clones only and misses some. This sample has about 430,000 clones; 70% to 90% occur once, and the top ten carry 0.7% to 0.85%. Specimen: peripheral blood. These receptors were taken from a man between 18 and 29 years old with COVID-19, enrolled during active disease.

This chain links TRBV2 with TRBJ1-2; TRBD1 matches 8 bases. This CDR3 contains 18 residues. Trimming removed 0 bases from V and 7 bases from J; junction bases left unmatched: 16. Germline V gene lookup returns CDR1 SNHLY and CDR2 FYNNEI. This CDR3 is CASSEAQISGGAVRGYTF. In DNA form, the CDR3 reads TGTGCCAGCAGTGAAGCGCAAATATCAGGGGGCGCTGTTCGTGGCTACACCTTC.

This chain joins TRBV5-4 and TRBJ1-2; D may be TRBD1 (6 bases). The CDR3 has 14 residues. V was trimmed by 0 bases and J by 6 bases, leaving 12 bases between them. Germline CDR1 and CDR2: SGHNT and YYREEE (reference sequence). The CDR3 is CASSLARAGDGYTF. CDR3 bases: TGTGCCAGCAGCTTGGCCAGGGCAGGGGATGGCTACACCTTC.

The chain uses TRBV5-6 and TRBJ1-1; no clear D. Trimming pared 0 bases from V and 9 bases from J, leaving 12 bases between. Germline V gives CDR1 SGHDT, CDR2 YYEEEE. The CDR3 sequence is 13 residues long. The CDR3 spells CASSLGGPQKAFF. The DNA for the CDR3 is TGTGCCAGCAGCTTGGGTGGCCCCCAGAAAGCTTTCTTT.

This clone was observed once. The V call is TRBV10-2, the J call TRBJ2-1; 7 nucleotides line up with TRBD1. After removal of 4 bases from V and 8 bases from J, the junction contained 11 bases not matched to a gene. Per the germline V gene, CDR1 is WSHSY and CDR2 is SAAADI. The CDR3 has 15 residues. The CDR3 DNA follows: TGCGCCAGCAGTGTTTACAGGGGCAATCGGGATGAGCAGTTCTTC. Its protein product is CASSVYRGNRDEQFF.

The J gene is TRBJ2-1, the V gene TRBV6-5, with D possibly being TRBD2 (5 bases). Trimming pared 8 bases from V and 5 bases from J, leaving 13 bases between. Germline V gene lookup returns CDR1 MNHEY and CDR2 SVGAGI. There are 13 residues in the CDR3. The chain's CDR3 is CASWNSANNEQFF. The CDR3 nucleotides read TGTGCCAGCTGGAATAGCGCGAACAATGAGCAGTTCTTC.

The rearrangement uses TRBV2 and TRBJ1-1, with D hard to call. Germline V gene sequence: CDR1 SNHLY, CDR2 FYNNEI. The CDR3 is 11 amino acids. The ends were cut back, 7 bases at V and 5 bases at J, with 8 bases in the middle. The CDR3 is CASKGETEAFF. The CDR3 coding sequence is TGTGCCAGCAAAGGAGAGACTGAAGCTTTCTTT.

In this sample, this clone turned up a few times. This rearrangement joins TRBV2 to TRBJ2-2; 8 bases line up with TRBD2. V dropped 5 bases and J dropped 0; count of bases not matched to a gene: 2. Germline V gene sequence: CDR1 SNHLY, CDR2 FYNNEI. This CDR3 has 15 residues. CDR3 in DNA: TGTGCCAGCAGTAAGGGACTAGCGAACACCGGGGAGCTGTTTTTT. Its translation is CASSKGLANTGELFF.

The CDR3 loop is CAISGSTGGYEQYF. The DNA of the CDR3 is TGTGCCATCAGTGGGTCAACAGGGGGCTACGAGCAGTACTTC. J is TRBJ2-7 and V is TRBV10-3, with 8 bases fitting TRBD1. Losses at the gene ends were 4 bases for V and 3 bases for J; bases not matched to a gene: 5. Germline CDR1 ENHRY, CDR2 SYGVKD. The CDR3 extends over 14 amino acids.

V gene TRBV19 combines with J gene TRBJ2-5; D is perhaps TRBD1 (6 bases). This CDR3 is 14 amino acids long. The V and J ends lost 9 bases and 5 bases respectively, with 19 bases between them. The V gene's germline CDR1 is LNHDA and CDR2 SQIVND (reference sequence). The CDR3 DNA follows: TGTGCCAGCTCAACCGGGACAAAAACGGAGACCCAGTACTTC. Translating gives CASSTGTKTETQYF.

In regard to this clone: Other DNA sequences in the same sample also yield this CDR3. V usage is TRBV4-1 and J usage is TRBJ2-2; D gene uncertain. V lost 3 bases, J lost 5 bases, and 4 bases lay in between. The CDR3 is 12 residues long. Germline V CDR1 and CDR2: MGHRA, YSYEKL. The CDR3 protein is CASSQATGELFF. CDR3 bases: TGCGCCAGCAGCCAGGCTACCGGGGAGCTGTTTTTT.

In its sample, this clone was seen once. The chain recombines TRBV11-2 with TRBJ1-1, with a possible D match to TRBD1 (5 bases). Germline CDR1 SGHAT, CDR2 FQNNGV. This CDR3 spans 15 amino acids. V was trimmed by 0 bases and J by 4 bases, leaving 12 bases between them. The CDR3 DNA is TGTGCCAGCAGCTTAGATCTAGGGGTCTTCACTGAAGCTTTCTTT. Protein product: CASSLDLGVFTEAFF.

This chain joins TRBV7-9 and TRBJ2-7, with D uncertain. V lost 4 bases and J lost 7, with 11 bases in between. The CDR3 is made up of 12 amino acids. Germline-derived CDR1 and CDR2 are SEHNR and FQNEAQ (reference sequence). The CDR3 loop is CASSSTEVEQYF. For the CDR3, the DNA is TGTGCCAGCAGCTCCACCGAGGTGGAGCAGTACTTC. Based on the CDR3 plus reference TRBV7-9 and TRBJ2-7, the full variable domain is DTGVSQNPRHKITKRGQNVTFRCDPISEHNRLYWYRQTLGQGPEFLTYFQNEAQLEKSRLLSDRFSAERPKGSFSTLEIQRTEQGDSAMYLCASSSTEVEQYFGPGTRLTVT.

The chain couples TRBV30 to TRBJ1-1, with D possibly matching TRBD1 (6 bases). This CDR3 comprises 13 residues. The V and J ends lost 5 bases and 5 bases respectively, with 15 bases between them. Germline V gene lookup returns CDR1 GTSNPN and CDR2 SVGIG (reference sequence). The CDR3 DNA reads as TGTGCCTGGGGAGTACAGGGTACAACTGAAGCTTTCTTT. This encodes CAWGVQGTTEAFF.